One sample yielded the 2 T cell receptor beta chains listed below, sequenced in a study of T cells in Graves' hyperthyroidism and ophthalmopathy. Researchers amplified the TCR beta CDR3 regions from RNA transcripts. A first-round RT-PCR of the TCR CDR3 used the HTBI primer set. Each CDR3 protein gets one entry after TCRdb re-called the multiplex PCR reads with MiXCR. The data show under 300,000 distinct CDR3 sequences, with roughly 15% seen just once and around 8% held by the top ten. The sequencing sample was made of blood. These receptors all come from a woman aged 40 to 55 with Graves' hyperthyroidism.

This clonotype was counted ten times or more. The chain has TRBV28 and TRBJ1-5; 8 bases line up with TRBD1. Germline V lookup: CDR1 MDHEN, CDR2 SYDVKM. The V segment lost 3 bases and the J segment 2 bases; nucleotides outside the gene matches: 6. The CDR3 extends over 16 amino acids. CDR3 nucleotides: TGTGCCAGCAGTTTCCAGGGGGCGAGTGGCAATCAGCCCCAGCATTTT. Amino acids: CASSFQGASGNQPQHF.

This clonotype has a count of ten or more. V gene TRBV6-1 combines with J gene TRBJ1-5; 8 bases map to TRBD1. CDR1 is MNHNS, CDR2 SASEGT, per germline. With V trimmed by 7 bases and J by 4 bases, 12 bases remained unmatched. The CDR3 is made up of 16 amino acids. Here the CDR3 DNA reads TGTGCCAGCACTAATACGACAGGGGTGTTGAATCAGCCCCAGCATTTT. Protein sequence: CASTNTTGVLNQPQHF.